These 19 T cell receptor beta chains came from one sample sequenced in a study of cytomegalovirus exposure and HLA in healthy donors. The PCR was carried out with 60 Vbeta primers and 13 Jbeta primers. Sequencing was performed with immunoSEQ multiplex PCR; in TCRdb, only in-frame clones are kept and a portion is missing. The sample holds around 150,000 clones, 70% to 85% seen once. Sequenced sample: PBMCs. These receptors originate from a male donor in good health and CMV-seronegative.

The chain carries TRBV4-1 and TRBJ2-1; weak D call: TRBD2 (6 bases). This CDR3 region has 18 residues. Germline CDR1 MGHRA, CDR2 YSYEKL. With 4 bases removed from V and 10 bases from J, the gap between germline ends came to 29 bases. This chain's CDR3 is CASSLQAPGTHGSDEQFF. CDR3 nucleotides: TGCGCCAGCAGCCTTCAGGCCCCCGGGACTCATGGAAGTGACGAGCAGTTCTTC.

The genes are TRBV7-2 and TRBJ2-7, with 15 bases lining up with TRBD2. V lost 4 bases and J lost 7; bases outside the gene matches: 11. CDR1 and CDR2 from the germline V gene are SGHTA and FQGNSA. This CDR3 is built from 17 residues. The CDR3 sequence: CASSSRGLAGGVGEQYF. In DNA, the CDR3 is TGTGCCAGCAGCTCCCGAGGACTAGCGGGAGGGGTGGGGGAGCAGTACTTC.

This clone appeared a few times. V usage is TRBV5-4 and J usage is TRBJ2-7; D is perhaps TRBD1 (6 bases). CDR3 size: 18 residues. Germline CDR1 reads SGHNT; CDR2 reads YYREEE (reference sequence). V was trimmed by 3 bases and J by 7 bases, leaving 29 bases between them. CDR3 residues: CASSSLEQGFAALQEQYF. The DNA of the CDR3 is TGTGCCAGCAGCTCACTAGAACAGGGTTTCGCTGCACTACAGGAGCAGTACTTC. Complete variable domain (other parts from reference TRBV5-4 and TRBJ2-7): ETGVTQSPTHLIKTRGQQVTLRCSSQSGHNTVSWYQQALGQGPQFIFQYYREEENGRGNFPPRFSGLQFPNYSSELNVNALELDDSALYLCASSSLEQGFAALQEQYFGPGTRLTVT.

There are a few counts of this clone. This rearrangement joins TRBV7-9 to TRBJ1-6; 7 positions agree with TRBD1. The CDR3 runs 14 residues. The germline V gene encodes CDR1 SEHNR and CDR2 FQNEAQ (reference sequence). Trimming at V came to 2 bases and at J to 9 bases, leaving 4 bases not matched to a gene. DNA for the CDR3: TGTGCCAGCAGCTTAAAGACAGGGACTTCACCCCTCCACTTT. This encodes CASSLKTGTSPLHF.

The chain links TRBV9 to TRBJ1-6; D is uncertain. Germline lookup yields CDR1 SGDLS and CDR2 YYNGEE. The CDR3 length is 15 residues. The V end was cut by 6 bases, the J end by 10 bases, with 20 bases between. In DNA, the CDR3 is TGTGCCAGCACCGGAGGGATGGGTAATAGATCACCCCTCCACTTT. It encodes CASTGGMGNRSPLHF. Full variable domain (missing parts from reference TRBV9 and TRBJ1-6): DSGVTQTPKHLITATGQRVTLRCSPRSGDLSVYWYQQSLDQGLQFLIQYYNGEERAKGNILERFSAQQFPDLHSELNLSSLELGDSALYFCASTGGMGNRSPLHFGNGTRLTVT.

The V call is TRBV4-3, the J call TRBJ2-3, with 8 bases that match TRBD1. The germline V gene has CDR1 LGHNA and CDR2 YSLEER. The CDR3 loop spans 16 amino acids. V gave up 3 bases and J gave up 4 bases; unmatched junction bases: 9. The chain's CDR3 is CASSHNTGTGADTQYF. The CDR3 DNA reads TGCGCCAGCAGCCATAACACCGGGACAGGAGCAGATACGCAGTATTTT.

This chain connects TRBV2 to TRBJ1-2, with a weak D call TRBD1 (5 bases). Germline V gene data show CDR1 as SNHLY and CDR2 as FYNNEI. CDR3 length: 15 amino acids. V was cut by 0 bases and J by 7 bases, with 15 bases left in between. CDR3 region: CASSEAQGLTGGYTF. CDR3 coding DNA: TGTGCCAGCAGTGAAGCGCAGGGATTAACCGGTGGCTACACCTTC.

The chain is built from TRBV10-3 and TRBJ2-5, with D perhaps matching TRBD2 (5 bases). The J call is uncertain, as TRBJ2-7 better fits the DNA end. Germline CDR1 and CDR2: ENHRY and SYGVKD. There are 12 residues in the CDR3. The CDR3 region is CAIGGGSYEQYF. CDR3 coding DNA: TGTGCCATCGGTGGTGGGAGCTACGAGCAGTACTTC.

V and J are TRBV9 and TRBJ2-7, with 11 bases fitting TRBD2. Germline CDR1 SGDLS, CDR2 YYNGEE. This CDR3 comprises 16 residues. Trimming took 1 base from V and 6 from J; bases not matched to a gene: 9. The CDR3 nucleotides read TGTGCCAGCAGCGTAACTAGCGGGGGAGACACGGGCGAGCAGTACTTC. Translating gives CASSVTSGGDTGEQYF. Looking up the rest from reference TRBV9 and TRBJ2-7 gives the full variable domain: DSGVTQTPKHLITATGQRVTLRCSPRSGDLSVYWYQQSLDQGLQFLIQYYNGEERAKGNILERFSAQQFPDLHSELNLSSLELGDSALYFCASSVTSGGDTGEQYFGPGTRLTVT.

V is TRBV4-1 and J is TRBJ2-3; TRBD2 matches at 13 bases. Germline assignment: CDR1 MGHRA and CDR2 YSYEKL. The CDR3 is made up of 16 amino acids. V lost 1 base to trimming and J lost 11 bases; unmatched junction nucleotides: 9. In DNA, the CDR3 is TGCGCCAGCAGCCAAGTTTGGACTAGCGGGAGCGCCGAGCAGTATTTT. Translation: CASSQVWTSGSAEQYF.

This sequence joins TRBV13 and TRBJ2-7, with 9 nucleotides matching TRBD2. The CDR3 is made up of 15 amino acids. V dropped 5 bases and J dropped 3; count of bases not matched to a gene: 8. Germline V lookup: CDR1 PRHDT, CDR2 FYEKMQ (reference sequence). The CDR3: CASSLSAGGSYEQYF. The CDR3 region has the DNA TGTGCCAGCAGCCTAAGCGCGGGGGGGAGCTACGAGCAGTACTTC.

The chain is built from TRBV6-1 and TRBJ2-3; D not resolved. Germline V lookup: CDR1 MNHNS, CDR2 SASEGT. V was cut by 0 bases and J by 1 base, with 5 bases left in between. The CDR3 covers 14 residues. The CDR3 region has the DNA TGTGCCAGCAGTGAAGCAGGAGGCACAGATACGCAGTATTTT. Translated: CASSEAGGTDTQYF.

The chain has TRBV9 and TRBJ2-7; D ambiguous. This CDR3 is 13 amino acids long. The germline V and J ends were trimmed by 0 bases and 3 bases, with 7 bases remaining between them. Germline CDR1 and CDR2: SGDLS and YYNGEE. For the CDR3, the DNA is TGTGCCAGCAGCGTAGGGCCCGTCTACGAGCAGTACTTC. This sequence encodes CASSVGPVYEQYF.

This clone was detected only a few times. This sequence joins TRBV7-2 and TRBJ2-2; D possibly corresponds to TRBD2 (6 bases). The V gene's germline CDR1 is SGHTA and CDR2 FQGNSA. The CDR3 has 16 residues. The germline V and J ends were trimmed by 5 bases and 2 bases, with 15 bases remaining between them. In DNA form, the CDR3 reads TGTGCCAGCAGCGGTTTAGCGGAAGGAAACACCGGGGAGCTGTTTTTT. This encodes CASSGLAEGNTGELFF.

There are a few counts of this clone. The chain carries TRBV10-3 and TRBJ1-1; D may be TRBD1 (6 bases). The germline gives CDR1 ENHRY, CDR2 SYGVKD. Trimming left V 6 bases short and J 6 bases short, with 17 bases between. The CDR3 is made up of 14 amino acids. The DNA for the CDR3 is TGTGCCATCAGGGACCCGGGGGGCCGGGCTGAAGCTTTCTTT. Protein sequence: CAIRDPGGRAEAFF.

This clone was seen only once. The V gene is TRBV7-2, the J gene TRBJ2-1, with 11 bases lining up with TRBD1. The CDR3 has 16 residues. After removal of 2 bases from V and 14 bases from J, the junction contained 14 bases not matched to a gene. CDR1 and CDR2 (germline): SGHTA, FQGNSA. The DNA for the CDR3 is TGTGCCAGCAGCTTAACCGGGACAGGGGGTATCGGCCACGAGTTCTTC. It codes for CASSLTGTGGIGHEFF. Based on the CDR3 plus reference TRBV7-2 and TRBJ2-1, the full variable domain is GAGVSQSPSNKVTEKGKDVELRCDPISGHTALYWYRQSLGQGLEFLIYFQGNSAPDKSGLPSDRFSAERTGGSVSTLTIQRTQQEDSAVYLCASSLTGTGGIGHEFFGPGTRLTVL.

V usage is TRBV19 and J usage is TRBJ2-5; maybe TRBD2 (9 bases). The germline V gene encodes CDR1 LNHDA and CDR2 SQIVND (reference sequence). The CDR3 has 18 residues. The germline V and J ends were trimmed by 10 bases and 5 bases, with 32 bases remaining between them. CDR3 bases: TGTGCCACCACAGGGGGTGGGGTAGCGGGAGTTCCGGCCGAGACCCAGTACTTC. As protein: CATTGGGVAGVPAETQYF.

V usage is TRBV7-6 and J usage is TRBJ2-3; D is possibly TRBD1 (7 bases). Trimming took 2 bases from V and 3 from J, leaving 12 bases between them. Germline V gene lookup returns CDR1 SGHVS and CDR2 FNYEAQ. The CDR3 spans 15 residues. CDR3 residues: CASSLQQGGTDTQYF. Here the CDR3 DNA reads TGTGCCAGCAGCTTACAGCAGGGGGGTACAGATACGCAGTATTTT.

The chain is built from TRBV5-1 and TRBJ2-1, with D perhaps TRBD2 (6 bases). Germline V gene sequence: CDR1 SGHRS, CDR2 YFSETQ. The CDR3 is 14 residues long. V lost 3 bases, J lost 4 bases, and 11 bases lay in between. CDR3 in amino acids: CASSSGDRYNEQFF. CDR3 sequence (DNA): TGCGCCAGCAGCTCGGGAGATCGTTACAATGAGCAGTTCTTC. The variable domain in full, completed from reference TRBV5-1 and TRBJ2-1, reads KAGVTQTPRYLIKTRGQQVTLSCSPISGHRSVSWYQQTPGQGLQFLFEYFSETQRNKGNFPGRFSGRQFSNSRSEMNVSTLELGDSALYLCASSSGDRYNEQFFGPGTRLTVL.